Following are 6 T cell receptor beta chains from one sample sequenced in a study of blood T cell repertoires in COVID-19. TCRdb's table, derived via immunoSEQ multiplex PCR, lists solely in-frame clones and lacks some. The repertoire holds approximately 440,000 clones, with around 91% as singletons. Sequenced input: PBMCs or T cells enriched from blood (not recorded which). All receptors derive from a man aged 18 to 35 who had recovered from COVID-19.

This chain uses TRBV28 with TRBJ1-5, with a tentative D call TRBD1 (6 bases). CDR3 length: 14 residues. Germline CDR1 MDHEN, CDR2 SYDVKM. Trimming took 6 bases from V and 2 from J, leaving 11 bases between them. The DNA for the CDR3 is TGTGCCAGCAGAGCATCAGGGGGCAATCAGCCCCAGCATTTT. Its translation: CASRASGGNQPQHF. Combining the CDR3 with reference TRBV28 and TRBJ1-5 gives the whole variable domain DVKVTQSSRYLVKRTGEKVFLECVQDMDHENMFWYRQDPGLGLRLIYFSYDVKMKEKGDIPEGYSVSREKKERFSLILESASTNQTSMYLCASRASGGNQPQHFGDGTRLSIL.

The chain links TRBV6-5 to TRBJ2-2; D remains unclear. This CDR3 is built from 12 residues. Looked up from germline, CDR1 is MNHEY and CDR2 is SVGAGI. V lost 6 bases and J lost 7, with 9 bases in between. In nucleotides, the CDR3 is TGTGCCAGCAGCACTTCGAACGGGGAGCTGTTTTTT. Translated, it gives CASSTSNGELFF.

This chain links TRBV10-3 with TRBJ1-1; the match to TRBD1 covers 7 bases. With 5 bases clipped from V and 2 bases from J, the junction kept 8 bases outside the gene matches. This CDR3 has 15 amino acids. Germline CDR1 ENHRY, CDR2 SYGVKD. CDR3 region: CAISLGTDLNTEAFF. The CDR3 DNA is TGTGCCATCAGTTTAGGGACAGACCTTAACACTGAAGCTTTCTTT.

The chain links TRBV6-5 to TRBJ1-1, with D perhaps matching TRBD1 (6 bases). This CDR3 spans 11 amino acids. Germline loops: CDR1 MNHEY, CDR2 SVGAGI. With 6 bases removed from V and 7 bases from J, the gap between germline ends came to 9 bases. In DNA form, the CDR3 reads TGTGCCAGCAGCAGGGGACGTGAAGCTTTCTTT. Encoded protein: CASSRGREAFF.

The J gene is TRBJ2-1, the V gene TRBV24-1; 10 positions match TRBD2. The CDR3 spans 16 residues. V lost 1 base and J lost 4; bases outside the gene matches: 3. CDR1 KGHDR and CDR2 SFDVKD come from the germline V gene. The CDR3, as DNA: TGTGCCACCAGTGATTTACAGCGGGGGGGGTACAATGAGCAGTTCTTC. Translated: CATSDLQRGGYNEQFF.

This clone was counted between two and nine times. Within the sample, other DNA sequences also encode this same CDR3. The CDR3 spells CASSEGLAGYNEQFF. The DNA for the CDR3 is TGTGCCAGCAGTGAGGGACTAGCGGGGTACAATGAGCAGTTCTTC. The chain couples TRBV2 to TRBJ2-1, with 13 bases lining up with TRBD2. Germline CDR1 is SNHLY and CDR2 is FYNNEI. This CDR3 has 15 amino acids. The J segment lost 4 bases and the V segment lost 3 bases, leaving 0 bases of the junction unmatched.